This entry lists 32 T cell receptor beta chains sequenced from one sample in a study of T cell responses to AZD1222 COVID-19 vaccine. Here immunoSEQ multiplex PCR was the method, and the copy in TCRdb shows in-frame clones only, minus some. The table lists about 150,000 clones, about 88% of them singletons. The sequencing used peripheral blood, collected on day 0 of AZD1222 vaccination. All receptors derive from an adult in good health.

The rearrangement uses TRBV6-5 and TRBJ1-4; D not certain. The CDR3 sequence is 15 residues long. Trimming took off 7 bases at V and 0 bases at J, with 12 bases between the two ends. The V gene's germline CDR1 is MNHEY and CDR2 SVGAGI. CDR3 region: CASKSNGATNEKLFF. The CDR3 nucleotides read TGTGCCAGCAAGTCCAACGGTGCAACTAATGAAAAACTGTTTTTT.

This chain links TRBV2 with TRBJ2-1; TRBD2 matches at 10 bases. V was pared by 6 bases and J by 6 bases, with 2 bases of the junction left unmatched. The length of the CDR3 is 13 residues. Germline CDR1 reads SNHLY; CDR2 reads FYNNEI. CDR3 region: CASRPSGSNEQFF. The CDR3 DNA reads TGTGCCAGCAGGCCTAGCGGGAGCAATGAGCAGTTCTTC.

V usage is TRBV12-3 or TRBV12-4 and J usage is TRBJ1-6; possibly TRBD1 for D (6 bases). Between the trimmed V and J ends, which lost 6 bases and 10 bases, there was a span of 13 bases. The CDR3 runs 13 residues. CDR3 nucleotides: TGTGCCAGCAGCGGACAGCTTGGATCACCCCTCCACTTT. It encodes CASSGQLGSPLHF.

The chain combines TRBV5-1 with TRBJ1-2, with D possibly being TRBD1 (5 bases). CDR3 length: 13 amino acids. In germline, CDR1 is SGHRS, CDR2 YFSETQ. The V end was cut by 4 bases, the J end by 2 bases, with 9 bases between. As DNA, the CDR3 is TGCGCCAGCAGCGTGACAGAGAACTATGGCTACACCTTC. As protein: CASSVTENYGYTF.

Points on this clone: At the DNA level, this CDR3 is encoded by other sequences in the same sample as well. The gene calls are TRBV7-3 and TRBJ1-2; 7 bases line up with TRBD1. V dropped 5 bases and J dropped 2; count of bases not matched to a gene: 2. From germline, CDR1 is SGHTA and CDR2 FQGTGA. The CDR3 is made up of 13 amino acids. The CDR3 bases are TGTGCCAGCAGCCTGGGACAGAACTATGGCTACACCTTC. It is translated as CASSLGQNYGYTF. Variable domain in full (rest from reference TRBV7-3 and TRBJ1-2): GAGVSQTPSNKVTEKGKYVELRCDPISGHTALYWYRQSLGQGPEFLIYFQGTGAADDSGLPNDRFFAVRPEGSVSTLKIQRTERGDSAVYLCASSLGQNYGYTFGSGTRLTVV.

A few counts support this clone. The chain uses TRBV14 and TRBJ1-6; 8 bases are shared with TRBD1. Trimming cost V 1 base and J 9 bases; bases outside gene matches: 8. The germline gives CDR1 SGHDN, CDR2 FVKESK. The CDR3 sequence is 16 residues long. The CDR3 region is CASSQVAGGSGSPLHF. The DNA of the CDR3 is TGTGCCAGCAGCCAAGTGGCAGGGGGCTCTGGTTCACCCCTCCACTTT. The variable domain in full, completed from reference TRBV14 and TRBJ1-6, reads EAGVTQFPSHSVIEKGQTVTLRCDPISGHDNLYWYRRVMGKEIKFLLHFVKESKQDESGMPNNRFLAERTGGTYSTLKVQPAELEDSGVYFCASSQVAGGSGSPLHFGNGTRLTVT.

CDR3 loop: CASSPHESSYEQYF. The CDR3 DNA sequence: TGTGCCAGCAGCCCCCACGAGAGTTCCTACGAGCAGTACTTC. The chain links TRBV11-3 to TRBJ2-7; the D is unclear. Deletions cut 5 bases from V and 1 base from J, with 12 bases between. The CDR3 totals 14 residues. Germline CDR1 and CDR2: SGHNT and YENEEA.

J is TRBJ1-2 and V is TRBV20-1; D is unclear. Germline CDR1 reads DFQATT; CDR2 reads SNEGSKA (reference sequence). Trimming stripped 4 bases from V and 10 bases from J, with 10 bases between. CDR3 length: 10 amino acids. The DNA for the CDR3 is TGCAGTGCTACAGTGATTGACTACACCTTC. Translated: CSATVIDYTF.

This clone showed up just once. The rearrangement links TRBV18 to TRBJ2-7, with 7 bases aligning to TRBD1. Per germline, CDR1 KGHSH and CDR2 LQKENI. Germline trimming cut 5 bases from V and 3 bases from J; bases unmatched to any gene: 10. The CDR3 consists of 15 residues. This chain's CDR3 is CASSARQGGGYEQYF. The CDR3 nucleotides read TGTGCCAGCTCAGCACGACAGGGTGGGGGCTACGAGCAGTACTTC.

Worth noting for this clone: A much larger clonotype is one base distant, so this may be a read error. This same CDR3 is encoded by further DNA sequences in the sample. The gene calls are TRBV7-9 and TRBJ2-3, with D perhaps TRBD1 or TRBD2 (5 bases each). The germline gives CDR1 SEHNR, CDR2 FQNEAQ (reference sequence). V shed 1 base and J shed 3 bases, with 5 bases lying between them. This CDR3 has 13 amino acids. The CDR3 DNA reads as TGTGCCAGCAGCTTAGGGGGGACAGATACGCAGTATTTT. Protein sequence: CASSLGGTDTQYF.

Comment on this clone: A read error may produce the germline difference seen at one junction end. CDR3 amino acids: CASSEGGRKNTQYF. The DNA for the CDR3 is TGTGCCAGCAGCGAAGGAGGGAGGAAAAATACGCAGTATTTT. This rearrangement joins TRBV2 to TRBJ2-3; D possibly corresponds to TRBD2 (6 bases). This CDR3 comprises 14 residues. CDR1 SNHLY and CDR2 FYNNEI come from the germline V gene.

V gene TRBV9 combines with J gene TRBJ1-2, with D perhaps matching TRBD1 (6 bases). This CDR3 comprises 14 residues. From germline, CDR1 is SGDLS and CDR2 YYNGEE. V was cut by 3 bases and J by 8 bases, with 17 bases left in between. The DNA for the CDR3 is TGTGCCAGCAGCGAAGACAGGCGCCTTCAGGGCTACACCTTC. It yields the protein CASSEDRRLQGYTF.

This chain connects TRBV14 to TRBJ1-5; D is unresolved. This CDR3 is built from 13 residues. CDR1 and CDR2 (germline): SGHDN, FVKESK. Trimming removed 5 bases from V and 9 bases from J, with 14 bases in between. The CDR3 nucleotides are TGTGCCAGCAGCGCATACCCCTTATCGCCCCAGCATTTT. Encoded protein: CASSAYPLSPQHF.

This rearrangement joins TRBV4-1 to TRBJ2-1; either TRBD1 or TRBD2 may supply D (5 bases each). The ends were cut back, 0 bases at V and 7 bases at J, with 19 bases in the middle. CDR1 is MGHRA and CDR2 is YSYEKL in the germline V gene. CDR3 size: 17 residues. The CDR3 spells CASSQDRPGRVWNEQFF. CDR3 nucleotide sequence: TGCGCCAGCAGCCAAGATCGTCCGGGGCGTGTTTGGAATGAGCAGTTCTTC.

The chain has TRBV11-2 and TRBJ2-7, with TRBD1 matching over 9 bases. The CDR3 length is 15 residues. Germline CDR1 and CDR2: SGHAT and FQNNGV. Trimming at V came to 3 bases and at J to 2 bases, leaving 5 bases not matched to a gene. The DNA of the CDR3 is TGTGCCAGCAGCTTCGACAGGGGGGTCACCTACGAGCAGTACTTC. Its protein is CASSFDRGVTYEQYF.

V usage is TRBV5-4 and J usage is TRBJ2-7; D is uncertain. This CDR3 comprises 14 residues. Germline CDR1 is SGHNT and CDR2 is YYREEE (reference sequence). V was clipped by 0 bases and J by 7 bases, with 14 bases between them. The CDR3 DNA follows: TGTGCCAGCAGCTTGGTAGCCTTCTCTAGTGAGCAGTACTTC. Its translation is CASSLVAFSSEQYF.

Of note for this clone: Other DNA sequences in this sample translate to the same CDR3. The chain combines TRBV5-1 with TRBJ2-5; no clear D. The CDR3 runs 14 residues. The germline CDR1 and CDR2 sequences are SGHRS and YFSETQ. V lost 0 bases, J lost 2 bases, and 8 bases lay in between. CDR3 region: CASSLAPGQETQYF. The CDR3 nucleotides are TGCGCCAGCAGCTTGGCCCCCGGGCAAGAGACCCAGTACTTC.

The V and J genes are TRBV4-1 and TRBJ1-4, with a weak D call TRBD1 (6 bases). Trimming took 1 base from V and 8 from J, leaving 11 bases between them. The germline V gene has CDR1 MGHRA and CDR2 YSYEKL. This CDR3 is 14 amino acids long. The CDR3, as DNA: TGCGCCAGCAGCCAAGGGGGTAGGGGGGAAAAACTGTTTTTT. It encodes CASSQGGRGEKLFF.

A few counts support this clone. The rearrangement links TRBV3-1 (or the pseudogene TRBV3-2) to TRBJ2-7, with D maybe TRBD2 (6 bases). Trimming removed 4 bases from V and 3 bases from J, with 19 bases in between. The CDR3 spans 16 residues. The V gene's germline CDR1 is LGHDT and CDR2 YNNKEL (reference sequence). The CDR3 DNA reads TGTGCCAGCAGCCCGGGTTTCATATGGGGGGACTACGAGCAGTACTTC. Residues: CASSPGFIWGDYEQYF.

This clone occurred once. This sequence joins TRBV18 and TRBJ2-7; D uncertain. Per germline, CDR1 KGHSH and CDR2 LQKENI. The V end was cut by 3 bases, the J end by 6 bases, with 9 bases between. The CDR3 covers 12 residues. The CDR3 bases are TGTGCCAGCTCACCGGCTAATAGCGAGCAGTACTTC. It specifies CASSPANSEQYF. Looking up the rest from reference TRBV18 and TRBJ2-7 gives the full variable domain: NAGVMQNPRHLVRRRGQEARLRCSPMKGHSHVYWYRQLPEEGLKFMVYLQKENIIDESGMPKERFSAEFPKEGPSILRIQQVVRGDSAAYFCASSPANSEQYFGPGTRLTVT.

The DNA of the CDR3 is TGTGCCAGCAGCCAACGGGACAGATCAGATACGCAGTATTTT. It translates to CASSQRDRSDTQYF. J is TRBJ2-3 and V is TRBV9; 7 positions match TRBD1. The CDR3 runs to 14 residues. Germline V gene data show CDR1 as SGDLS and CDR2 as YYNGEE. V shed 4 bases and J 4 bases; nucleotides not matched to a gene: 6. Complete variable domain (other parts from reference TRBV9 and TRBJ2-3): DSGVTQTPKHLITATGQRVTLRCSPRSGDLSVYWYQQSLDQGLQFLIQYYNGEERAKGNILERFSAQQFPDLHSELNLSSLELGDSALYFCASSQRDRSDTQYFGPGTRLTVL.

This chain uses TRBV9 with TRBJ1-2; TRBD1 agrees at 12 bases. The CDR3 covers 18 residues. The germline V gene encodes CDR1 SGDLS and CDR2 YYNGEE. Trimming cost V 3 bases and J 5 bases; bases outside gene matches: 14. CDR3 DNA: TGTGCCAGCAGCGCCGGGACAGGGGGCCCTGGGGGGCCTTATGGCTACACCTTC. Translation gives CASSAGTGGPGGPYGYTF. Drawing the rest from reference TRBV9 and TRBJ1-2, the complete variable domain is DSGVTQTPKHLITATGQRVTLRCSPRSGDLSVYWYQQSLDQGLQFLIQYYNGEERAKGNILERFSAQQFPDLHSELNLSSLELGDSALYFCASSAGTGGPGGPYGYTFGSGTRLTVV.

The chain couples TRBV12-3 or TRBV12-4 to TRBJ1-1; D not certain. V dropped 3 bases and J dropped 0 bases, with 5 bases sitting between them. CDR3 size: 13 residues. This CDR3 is CASSFAVNTEAFF. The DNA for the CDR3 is TGTGCCAGCAGTTTCGCGGTGAACACTGAAGCTTTCTTT.

CDR3 bases: TGTGCCAGCAGCAAAGAGGGACAGGGTGTGATCAATCAGCCCCAGCATTTT. Translation: CASSKEGQGVINQPQHF. The V and J genes are TRBV21-1 and TRBJ1-5; the table assigns TRBD1, which was not confirmed against the DNA. TRBV21-1 is recorded as a pseudogene. The CDR3 loop spans 17 amino acids.

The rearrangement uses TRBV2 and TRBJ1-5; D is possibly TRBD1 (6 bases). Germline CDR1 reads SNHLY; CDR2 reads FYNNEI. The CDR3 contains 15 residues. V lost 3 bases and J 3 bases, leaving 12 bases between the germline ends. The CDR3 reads CASSDQGFFNQPQHF. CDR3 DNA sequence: TGTGCCAGCAGTGATCAGGGGTTCTTCAATCAGCCCCAGCATTTT.

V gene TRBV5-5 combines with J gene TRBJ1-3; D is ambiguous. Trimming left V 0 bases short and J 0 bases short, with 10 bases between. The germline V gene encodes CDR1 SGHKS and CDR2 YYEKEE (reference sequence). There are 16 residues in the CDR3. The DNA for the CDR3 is TGTGCCAGCAGCTTGGCTGCCCCCCGCTCTGGAAACACCATATATTTT. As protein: CASSLAAPRSGNTIYF.

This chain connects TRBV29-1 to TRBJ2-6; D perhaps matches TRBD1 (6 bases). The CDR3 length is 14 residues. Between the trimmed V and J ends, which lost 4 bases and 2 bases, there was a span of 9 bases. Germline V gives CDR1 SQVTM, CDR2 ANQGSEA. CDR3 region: CSVATGPGANVLTF. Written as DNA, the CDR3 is TGCAGCGTTGCCACAGGGCCTGGGGCCAACGTCCTGACTTTC.

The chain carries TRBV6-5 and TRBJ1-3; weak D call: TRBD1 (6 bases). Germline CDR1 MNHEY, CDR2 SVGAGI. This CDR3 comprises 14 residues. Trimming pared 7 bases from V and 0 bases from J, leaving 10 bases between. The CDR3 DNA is TGTGCCAGCAAGGGACAAAGCTCTGGAAACACCATATATTTT. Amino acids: CASKGQSSGNTIYF.

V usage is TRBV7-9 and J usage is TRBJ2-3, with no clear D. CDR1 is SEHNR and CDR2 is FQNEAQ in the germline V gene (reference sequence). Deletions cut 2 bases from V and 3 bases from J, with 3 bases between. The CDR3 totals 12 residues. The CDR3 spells CASSLRTDTQYF. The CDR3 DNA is TGTGCCAGCAGCTTACGAACAGATACGCAGTATTTT.

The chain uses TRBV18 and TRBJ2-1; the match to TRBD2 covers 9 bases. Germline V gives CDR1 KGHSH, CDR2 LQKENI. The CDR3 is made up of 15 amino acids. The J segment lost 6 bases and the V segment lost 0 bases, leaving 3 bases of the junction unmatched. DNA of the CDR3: TGTGCCAGCTCACCACCGCAGGGACTAGCCAATGAGCAGTTCTTC. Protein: CASSPPQGLANEQFF.

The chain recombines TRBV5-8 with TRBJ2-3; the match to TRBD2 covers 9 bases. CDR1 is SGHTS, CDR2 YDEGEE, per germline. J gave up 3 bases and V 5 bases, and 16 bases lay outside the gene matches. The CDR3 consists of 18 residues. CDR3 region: CASSFRLGREGQTDTQYF. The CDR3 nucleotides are TGTGCCAGCAGTTTTCGACTAGGGCGGGAGGGCCAGACAGATACGCAGTATTTT.

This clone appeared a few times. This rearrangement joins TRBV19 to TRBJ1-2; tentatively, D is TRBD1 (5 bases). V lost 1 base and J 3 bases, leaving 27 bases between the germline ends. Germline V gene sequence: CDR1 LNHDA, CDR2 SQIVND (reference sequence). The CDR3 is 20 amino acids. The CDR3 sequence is CASSIVRLGLEGIGDYGYTF. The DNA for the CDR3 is TGTGCCAGTAGTATAGTAAGGCTGGGATTGGAGGGGATAGGGGACTATGGCTACACCTTC.